This T cell receptor beta chain was observed in a study of blood T cells in healthy people across ages. Alongside a J-beta primer mix, a sample-barcoded 5' primer served in a second PCR lasting roughly 6 to 11 cycles. Each cDNA molecule was tagged by a template-switch adaptor with 12 random nucleotides. TCRdb re-called the 5' RACE reads with MiXCR, one entry per CDR3 protein. The sample has about 570,000 distinct CDR3 sequences; about 27% are singletons. This clonotype was observed a handful of times. V was shortened by 0 bases and J by 8 bases, with 19 bases between the two germline ends. Germline loops: CDR1 MGHRA, CDR2 YSYEKL. This CDR3 has 16 amino acids. This same sample was also taken into another study, of T cells of mothers and their children. That study reports: Input to cDNA synthesis comprised all extracted RNA, at a ratio of about 1.5 ug per 15 ul.

V is TRBV4-1 and J is TRBJ1-2, with D unclear. Material: blood. This receptor was taken from a boy between 2 and 10 years old in good health. The CDR3 loop is CASSQDGGLSNVGYTF. CDR3 coding DNA: TGCGCCAGCAGCCAAGATGGAGGACTGAGCAATGTGGGCTACACCTTC.